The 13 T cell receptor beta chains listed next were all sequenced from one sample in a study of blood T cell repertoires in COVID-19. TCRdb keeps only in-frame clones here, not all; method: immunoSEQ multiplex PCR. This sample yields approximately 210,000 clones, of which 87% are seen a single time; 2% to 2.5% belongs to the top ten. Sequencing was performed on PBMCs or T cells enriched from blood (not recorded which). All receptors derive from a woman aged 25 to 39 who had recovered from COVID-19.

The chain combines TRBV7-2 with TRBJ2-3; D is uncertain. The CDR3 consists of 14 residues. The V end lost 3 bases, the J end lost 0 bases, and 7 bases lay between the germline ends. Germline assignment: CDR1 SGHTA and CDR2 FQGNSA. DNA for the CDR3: TGTGCCAGCAGCTTTTACTCTAGCACAGATACGCAGTATTTT. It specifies CASSFYSSTDTQYF. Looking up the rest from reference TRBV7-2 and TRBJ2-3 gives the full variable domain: GAGVSQSPSNKVTEKGKDVELRCDPISGHTALYWYRQSLGQGLEFLIYFQGNSAPDKSGLPSDRFSAERTGGSVSTLTIQRTQQEDSAVYLCASSFYSSTDTQYFGPGTRLTVL.

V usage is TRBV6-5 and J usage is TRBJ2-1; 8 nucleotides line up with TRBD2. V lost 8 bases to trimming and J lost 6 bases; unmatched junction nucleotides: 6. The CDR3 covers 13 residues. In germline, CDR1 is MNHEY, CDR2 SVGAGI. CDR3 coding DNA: TGTGCCAGCCACGGGACTAGGATCAATGAGCAGTTCTTC. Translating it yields CASHGTRINEQFF.

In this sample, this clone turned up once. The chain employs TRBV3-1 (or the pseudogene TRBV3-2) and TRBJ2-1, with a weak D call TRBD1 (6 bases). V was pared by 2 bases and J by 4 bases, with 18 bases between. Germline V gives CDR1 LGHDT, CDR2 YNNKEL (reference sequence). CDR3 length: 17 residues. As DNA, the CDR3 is TGTGCCAGCAGCCAAAACAGGGCCGAACCCTCATACAATGAGCAGTTCTTC. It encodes CASSQNRAEPSYNEQFF.

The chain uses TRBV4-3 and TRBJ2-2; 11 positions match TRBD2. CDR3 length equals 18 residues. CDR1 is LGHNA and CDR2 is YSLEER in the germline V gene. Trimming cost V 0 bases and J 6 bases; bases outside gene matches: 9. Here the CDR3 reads CASSQDFSGGALAGELFF. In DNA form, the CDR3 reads TGCGCCAGCAGCCAAGATTTTAGCGGGGGGGCTTTGGCCGGGGAGCTGTTTTTT.

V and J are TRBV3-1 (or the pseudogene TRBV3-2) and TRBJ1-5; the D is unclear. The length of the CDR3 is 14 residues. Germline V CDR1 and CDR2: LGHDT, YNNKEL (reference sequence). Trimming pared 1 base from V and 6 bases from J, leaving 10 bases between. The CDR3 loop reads CASSQGGLSQPQHF. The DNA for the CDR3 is TGTGCCAGCAGCCAAGGAGGGTTGAGTCAGCCCCAGCATTTT.

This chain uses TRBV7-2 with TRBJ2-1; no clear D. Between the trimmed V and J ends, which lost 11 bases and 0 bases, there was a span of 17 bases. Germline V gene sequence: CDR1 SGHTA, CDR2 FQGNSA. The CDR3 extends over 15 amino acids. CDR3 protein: CASTWSPRSYNEQFF. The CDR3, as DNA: TGTGCCTCAACGTGGAGCCCTCGCTCCTACAATGAGCAGTTCTTC.

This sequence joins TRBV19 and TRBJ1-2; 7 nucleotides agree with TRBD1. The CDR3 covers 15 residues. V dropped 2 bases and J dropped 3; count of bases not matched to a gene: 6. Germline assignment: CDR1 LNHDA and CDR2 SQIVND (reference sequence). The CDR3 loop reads CASSIWDRADYGYTF. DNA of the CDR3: TGTGCCAGTAGTATATGGGACAGAGCAGACTATGGCTACACCTTC. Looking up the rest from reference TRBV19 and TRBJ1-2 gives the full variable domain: DGGITQSPKYLFRKEGQNVTLSCEQNLNHDAMYWYRQDPGQGLRLIYYSQIVNDFQKGDIAEGYSVSREKKESFPLTVTSAQKNPTAFYLCASSIWDRADYGYTFGSGTRLTVV.

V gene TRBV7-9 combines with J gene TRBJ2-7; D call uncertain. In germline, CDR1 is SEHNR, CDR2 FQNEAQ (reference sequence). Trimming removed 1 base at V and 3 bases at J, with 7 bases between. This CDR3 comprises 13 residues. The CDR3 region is CASSLGQNYEQYF. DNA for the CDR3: TGTGCCAGCAGCTTAGGGCAGAACTACGAGCAGTACTTC.

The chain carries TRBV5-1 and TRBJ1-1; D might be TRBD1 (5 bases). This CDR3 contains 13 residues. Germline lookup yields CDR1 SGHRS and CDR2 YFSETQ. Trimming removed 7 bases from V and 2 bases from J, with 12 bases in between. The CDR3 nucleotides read TGCGCCAGCGGGCAGACAGCTAACACTGAAGCTTTCTTT. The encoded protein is CASGQTANTEAFF.

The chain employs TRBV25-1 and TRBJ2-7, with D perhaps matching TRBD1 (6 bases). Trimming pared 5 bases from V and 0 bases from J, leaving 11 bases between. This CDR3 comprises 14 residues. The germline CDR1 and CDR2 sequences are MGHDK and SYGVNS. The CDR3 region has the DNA TGTGCCAGCAGTCGACAGGCAAACTCCTACGAGCAGTACTTC. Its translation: CASSRQANSYEQYF.

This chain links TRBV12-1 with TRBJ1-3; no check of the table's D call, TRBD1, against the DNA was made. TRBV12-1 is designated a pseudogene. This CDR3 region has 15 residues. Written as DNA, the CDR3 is TGTGCCAGCAGCCCAAGGACAGGGGCTGGAAACACCATATATTTT. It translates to CASSPRTGAGNTIYF.

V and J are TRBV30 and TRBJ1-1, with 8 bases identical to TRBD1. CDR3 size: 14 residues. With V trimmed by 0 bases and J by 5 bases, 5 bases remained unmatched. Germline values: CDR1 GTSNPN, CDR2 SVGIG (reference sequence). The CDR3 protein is CAWSVPRGLTEAFF. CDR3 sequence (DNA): TGTGCCTGGAGTGTACCCAGGGGGCTTACTGAAGCTTTCTTT.

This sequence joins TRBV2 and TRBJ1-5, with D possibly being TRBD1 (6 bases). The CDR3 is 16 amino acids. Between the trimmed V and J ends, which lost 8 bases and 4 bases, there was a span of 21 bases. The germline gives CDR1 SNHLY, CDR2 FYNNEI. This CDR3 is CASSAAGAYSNQPQHF. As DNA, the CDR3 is TGTGCCAGCTCAGCAGCAGGGGCCTACTCTAATCAGCCCCAGCATTTT.